These 8 T cell receptor beta chains were sequenced from one sample in a study of CD4 T cells in relation to SARS-CoV-2 and coronaviruses (dated by TCRdb to the early 2020s). Library preparation used the immunoSEQ multiplex PCR assay. Drawn from immuneACCESS, this table holds only the in-frame rearrangements with V and J called that TCRdb kept. Clones are partly lost; checked studies trace under half to an unresolved V gene and leave the rest unexplained. This sample gives about 26,000 clones in total; 77% of them show up just once. The top ten clones comprise about 20% of the sample. CD4+ T cells from unexposed donors were collected before the COVID-19 pandemic (2011-2018). Following 10 days of culture, the EasySep CD4+ T cell isolation kit was used to isolate CD4+ T cells. The antigens for these receptors are not known. The sequencing input was CD4+ T cells from PBMCs, cultured in vitro. The receptors come from a human donor in good health.

This rearrangement joins TRBV5-1 to TRBJ2-1, with TRBD2 matching over 7 bases. J was trimmed by 7 bases and V by 5 bases; bases with no gene match: 9. The germline V gene has CDR1 SGHRS and CDR2 YFSETQ. The CDR3 has 14 residues. Here the CDR3 reads CASRAAGESNEQFF. Written as DNA, the CDR3 is TGCGCCAGCAGAGCGGCGGGAGAGTCGAATGAGCAGTTCTTC.

This clone has a handful of counts. The V and J genes are TRBV2 and TRBJ1-2; D is unclear. Germline values: CDR1 SNHLY, CDR2 FYNNEI. The CDR3 is made up of 12 amino acids. Trimming cost V 7 bases and J 6 bases, with 12 bases left between them. The CDR3 reads CASKSVGDGYTF. In DNA form, the CDR3 reads TGTGCCAGCAAAAGTGTTGGGGATGGCTACACCTTC. The whole variable domain, filled in from reference TRBV2 and TRBJ1-2, reads EPEVTQTPSHQVTQMGQEVILRCVPISNHLYFYWYRQILGQKVEFLVSFYNNEISEKSEIFDDQFSVERPDGSNFTLKIRSTKLEDSAMYFCASKSVGDGYTFGSGTRLTVV.

The rearrangement joins TRBV11-3 to TRBJ2-1, with TRBD2 as a possible D gene (6 bases). The CDR3 loop spans 13 amino acids. V lost 2 bases, J lost 9 bases, and 11 bases lay in between. Germline-derived CDR1 and CDR2 are SGHNT and YENEEA. In nucleotides, the CDR3 is TGTGCCAGCAGCTTATTGGACGGGGGTGAGCAGTTCTTC. Protein product: CASSLLDGGEQFF.

This CDR3 reads CASREQGLPNEKLFF. The CDR3 nucleotides are TGTGCCAGCAGGGAACAGGGGTTACCTAATGAAAAACTGTTTTTT. The chain combines TRBV2 with TRBJ1-4; TRBD1 aligns across 7 bases. The CDR3 runs 15 residues. With V trimmed by 6 bases and J by 3 bases, 7 bases remained unmatched. Germline V CDR1 and CDR2: SNHLY, FYNNEI.

The CDR3 sequence: CATSDPNGDTQYF. CDR3 DNA sequence: TGTGCCACCAGTGATCCGAACGGGGATACGCAGTATTTT. The rearrangement links TRBV24-1 to TRBJ2-3, with D unclear. Germline lookup yields CDR1 KGHDR and CDR2 SFDVKD. The CDR3 has 13 residues. The V and J ends lost 3 bases and 6 bases respectively, with 9 bases between them.

CDR3: CSAPTGYEQYF. The CDR3 bases are TGCAGTGCTCCCACAGGGTACGAGCAGTACTTC. The chain employs TRBV20-1 and TRBJ2-7; tentatively, D is TRBD1 (6 bases). The V end lost 5 bases, the J end lost 4 bases, and 9 bases lay between the germline ends. The CDR3 is 11 residues long. CDR1 DFQATT and CDR2 SNEGSKA come from the germline V gene (reference sequence).

The chain links TRBV18 to TRBJ2-7, with D tentatively TRBD1 (5 bases). The CDR3 contains 13 residues. Per the germline V gene, CDR1 is KGHSH and CDR2 is LQKENI. Trimming cost V 2 bases and J 5 bases, with 10 bases left between them. The CDR3 coding sequence is TGTGCCAGCTCACCAGCAATCAGGGACGAGCAGTACTTC. This translates into CASSPAIRDEQYF. Full variable domain (missing parts from reference TRBV18 and TRBJ2-7): NAGVMQNPRHLVRRRGQEARLRCSPMKGHSHVYWYRQLPEEGLKFMVYLQKENIIDESGMPKERFSAEFPKEGPSILRIQQVVRGDSAAYFCASSPAIRDEQYFGPGTRLTVT.

J is TRBJ1-1 and V is TRBV7-9; D is uncertain. Germline CDR1 SEHNR, CDR2 FQNEAQ (reference sequence). Trimming removed 2 bases from V and 7 bases from J, with 11 bases in between. The CDR3 sequence is 13 residues long. The CDR3, as DNA: TGTGCCAGCAGCTTAAGTGGTTCCGGTGAAGCTTTCTTT. This gives the protein CASSLSGSGEAFF.